This T cell receptor (beta chain) was sequenced for a study of T-cell reconstitution after alpha-beta-depleted transplantation in children. This CDR3 has 13 residues. The V end lost 12 bases, the J end lost 1 base, and 13 bases lay between the germline ends. The germline CDR1 and CDR2 sequences are KGHDR and SFDVKD. Preparation of the TCRbeta library used unique molecular identifiers. TCRdb re-called the PCR reads through MiXCR, storing one row per CDR3 protein. The repertoire holds over 550,000 distinct CDR3 sequences, with about 10% as singletons. The specimen comprised PBMCs from the stem cell graft donor, sampled from the stem cell graft. The chain uses TRBV24-1 and TRBJ2-3; D unclear. This receptor was obtained from a human donor who donated a stem cell graft to a child with acute myeloid leukemia. The CDR3 DNA reads TGTGCCTCATCCGACGGAGGCACAGATACGCAGTATTTT. Protein product: CASSDGGTDTQYF.